These 20 T cell receptor beta chains share one sample of origin, sequenced in a study of blood T cells in healthy people across ages. A second PCR, run for about 7 to 11 cycles, used a sample-barcoded 5' primer plus a J-beta primer mix. TCRdb called the 5' RACE reads again in MiXCR, with one record for every CDR3 protein. The sample includes over 450,000 distinct CDR3 sequences, around 24% of them seen just once. These data are also associated with another study on T cells of mothers and their children.

The specimen sequenced was blood. The receptors here all came from a boy aged 5-17 years in good health.

This clonotype came up many times. The chain couples TRBV9 to TRBJ1-2; D gene ambiguous. Trimming left V 0 bases short and J 6 bases short, with 9 bases between. The length of the CDR3 is 13 residues. The germline V gene encodes CDR1 SGDLS and CDR2 YYNGEE. In nucleotides, the CDR3 is TGTGCCAGCAGCGTAGCGGATAGGGATGGCTACACCTTC. Translation gives CASSVADRDGYTF.

This clonotype was found a few times. The chain has TRBV5-5 and TRBJ1-5; D gene ambiguous. Germline values: CDR1 SGHKS, CDR2 YYEKEE (reference sequence). The V end lost 3 bases, the J end lost 6 bases, and 7 bases lay between the germline ends. The CDR3 is 12 residues long. CDR3 sequence: CASSWGTQPQHF. CDR3 DNA sequence: TGTGCCAGCAGCTGGGGAACTCAGCCCCAGCATTTT.

The rearrangement links TRBV11-2 to TRBJ2-5; D gene ambiguous. V dropped 1 base and J dropped 4 bases, with 7 bases sitting between them. The CDR3 contains 13 residues. Germline V CDR1 and CDR2: SGHAT, FQNNGV. The CDR3 reads CASSLAPPETQYF. DNA of the CDR3: TGTGCCAGCAGCTTAGCCCCCCCAGAGACCCAGTACTTC. Drawing the rest from reference TRBV11-2 and TRBJ2-5, the complete variable domain is EAGVAQSPRYKIIEKRQSVAFWCNPISGHATLYWYQQILGQGPKLLIQFQNNGVVDDSQLPKDRFSAERLKGVDSTLKIQPAKLEDSAVYLCASSLAPPETQYFGPGTRLLVL.

This sequence joins TRBV29-1 and TRBJ2-1; 9 positions agree with TRBD1. CDR1 is SQVTM, CDR2 ANQGSEA, per germline. There are 13 residues in the CDR3. V dropped 6 bases and J dropped 9; count of bases not matched to a gene: 9. Written as DNA, the CDR3 is TGCAGCGTGTCCGAGACAGGGGGTGGTGAGCAGTTCTTC. This gives the protein CSVSETGGGEQFF.

The V and J genes are TRBV6-2 or TRBV6-3 and TRBJ2-1; D remains unclear. This CDR3 is built from 14 residues. V was clipped by 5 bases and J by 5 bases, with 13 bases between them. Germline CDR1 and CDR2: MNHEY and SVGEGT. CDR3 DNA sequence: TGTGCCAGCAGTAGTGTTGGGTCGGACAATGAGCAGTTCTTC. Amino acid sequence: CASSSVGSDNEQFF.

The chain uses TRBV6-2 or TRBV6-3 and TRBJ1-1, with TRBD1 matching 7 bases. The CDR3 contains 15 residues. Losses at the gene ends were 3 bases for V and 0 bases for J; bases not matched to a gene: 4. Germline CDR1 reads MNHEY; CDR2 reads SVGEGT. The DNA of the CDR3 is TGTGCCAGCAGTTATTGGACAGGTGTGAACACTGAAGCTTTCTTT. Protein: CASSYWTGVNTEAFF.

This clonotype was seen a few times. The chain links TRBV13 to TRBJ2-7, with 13 bases fitting TRBD2. CDR3 length equals 15 residues. The germline V gene encodes CDR1 PRHDT and CDR2 FYEKMQ (reference sequence). V was pared by 5 bases and J by 6 bases, with 7 bases of the junction left unmatched. CDR3 loop: CASSAQLAGGLEQYF. CDR3 nucleotide sequence: TGTGCCAGCAGCGCCCAACTAGCGGGGGGGCTCGAGCAGTACTTC.

This clonotype was seen a few times. V gene TRBV6-2 or TRBV6-3 combines with J gene TRBJ2-1; either TRBD1 or TRBD2 may fit D (6 bases each). Germline-derived CDR1 and CDR2 are MNHEY and SVGEGT. The V end lost 2 bases, the J end lost 1 base, and 9 bases lay between the germline ends. This CDR3 contains 15 residues. The CDR3 reads CASSYGGRSYNEQFF. Here the CDR3 DNA reads TGTGCCAGCAGTTACGGGGGGCGGTCCTACAATGAGCAGTTCTTC.

This clonotype was observed a handful of times. This chain links TRBV7-9 with TRBJ2-5; D is possibly TRBD1 (6 bases). V shed 5 bases and J shed 4 bases, with 14 bases lying between them. From germline, CDR1 is SEHNR and CDR2 FQNEAQ (reference sequence). The CDR3 totals 14 residues. The CDR3 coding sequence is TGTGCCAGCAGCCCTAGACAGGTCCCAGAGACCCAGTACTTC. This sequence encodes CASSPRQVPETQYF. Looking up the rest from reference TRBV7-9 and TRBJ2-5 gives the full variable domain: DTGVSQNPRHKITKRGQNVTFRCDPISEHNRLYWYRQTLGQGPEFLTYFQNEAQLEKSRLLSDRFSAERPKGSFSTLEIQRTEQGDSAMYLCASSPRQVPETQYFGPGTRLLVL.

The gene calls are TRBV9 and TRBJ2-7; D call uncertain. V lost 0 bases, J lost 5 bases, and 9 bases lay in between. CDR3 length: 13 amino acids. In germline, CDR1 is SGDLS, CDR2 YYNGEE. The DNA of the CDR3 is TGTGCCAGCAGCGTAGACTGGGGTGACGAGCAGTACTTC. It translates to CASSVDWGDEQYF.

This clonotype was picked up many times. This chain connects TRBV29-1 to TRBJ2-5, with D possibly matching TRBD2 (6 bases). The germline CDR1 and CDR2 sequences are SQVTM and ANQGSEA. The V end was cut by 0 bases, the J end by 4 bases, with 21 bases between. This CDR3 is built from 17 residues. The CDR3 here is CSVEDLRVERELETQYF. The CDR3 DNA reads TGCAGCGTTGAAGACTTGCGCGTTGAACGGGAGTTAGAGACCCAGTACTTC.

This clonotype appeared once. CDR3 DNA: TGTGCCAGCAGTTATCAGGACAGGGACCCAGATACGCAGTATTTT. It translates to CASSYQDRDPDTQYF. This chain connects TRBV12-3 or TRBV12-4 to TRBJ2-3, with 8 bases matching TRBD1. V lost 4 bases and J lost 4; bases outside the gene matches: 7. The CDR3 spans 15 residues.

The chain has TRBV20-1 and TRBJ1-2; D is perhaps TRBD1 (5 bases). The V end was cut by 6 bases, the J end by 7 bases, with 18 bases between. The germline gives CDR1 DFQATT, CDR2 SNEGSKA (reference sequence). The CDR3 is 13 amino acids. The CDR3, as DNA: TGCAGTGCCAGCCCAGGGTTGGGTGTTGGCTACACCTTC. Translation gives CSASPGLGVGYTF.

V gene TRBV12-3 or TRBV12-4 combines with J gene TRBJ2-1; 9 bases are a match to TRBD2. There are 15 residues in the CDR3. V gave up 6 bases and J gave up 3 bases; unmatched junction bases: 6. CDR3 region: CASRLRTSDYNEQFF. CDR3 sequence (DNA): TGTGCCAGCAGGCTCCGGACTAGCGACTACAATGAGCAGTTCTTC.

V and J are TRBV7-2 and TRBJ2-5, with TRBD1 matching 10 bases. The CDR3 has 15 residues. The trim removed 5 bases at V and 4 bases at J, leaving 7 bases unmatched. Germline lookup yields CDR1 SGHTA and CDR2 FQGNSA. The CDR3 spells CASSPGTGERETQYF. For the CDR3, the DNA is TGTGCCAGCAGCCCGGGGACAGGGGAGAGAGAGACCCAGTACTTC.

The V gene is TRBV20-1, the J gene TRBJ1-6; 7 bases fit TRBD1. The V gene end was trimmed by 6 bases and the J gene end by 5 bases; junction bases not matched to a gene: 13. The CDR3 length is 16 residues. CDR1 is DFQATT, CDR2 SNEGSKA, per germline (reference sequence). CDR3 sequence (DNA): TGCAGTGCCTCAATCCCCACAGGGGAGCATAATTCACCCCTCCACTTT. Protein: CSASIPTGEHNSPLHF.

As concerns this clonotype: The junction shows a germline mismatch at one end, possibly a read error. V and J are TRBV5-1 and TRBJ2-7; D not certain. The end of the DNA fits TRBJ2-1 better, so the J call may be wrong. The CDR3 spans 16 residues. From germline, CDR1 is SGHRS and CDR2 YFSETQ. CDR3 sequence reads: CASSSPGLSSFNEQFF. The DNA for the CDR3 is TGCGCCAGCAGCTCCCCCGGCCTCAGCTCCTTCAATGAGCAGTTCTTC.

This chain uses TRBV6-1 with TRBJ1-1, with a tentative D call TRBD1 (5 bases). In germline, CDR1 is MNHNS, CDR2 SASEGT. V dropped 8 bases and J dropped 1 base, with 17 bases sitting between them. The CDR3 contains 15 residues. As DNA, the CDR3 is TGTGCCAGCGGTGCGACAGACCGGGAGAACACTGAAGCTTTCTTT. As protein: CASGATDRENTEAFF.

The chain recombines TRBV18 with TRBJ2-2; perhaps TRBD1 as D (6 bases). Trimming stripped 1 base from V and 1 base from J, with 7 bases between. The germline gives CDR1 KGHSH, CDR2 LQKENI. This CDR3 has 15 amino acids. CDR3 sequence: CASSPRGGNTGELFF. The CDR3 coding sequence is TGTGCCAGCTCACCACGAGGGGGGAACACCGGGGAGCTGTTTTTT. The variable domain in full, with the rest retrieved from reference TRBV18 and TRBJ2-2, is NAGVMQNPRHLVRRRGQEARLRCSPMKGHSHVYWYRQLPEEGLKFMVYLQKENIIDESGMPKERFSAEFPKEGPSILRIQQVVRGDSAAYFCASSPRGGNTGELFFGEGSRLTVL.

This clonotype has a handful of counts. The chain joins TRBV3-1 to TRBJ2-2; D remains unclear. Trimming removed 0 bases at V and 6 bases at J, with 14 bases between. This CDR3 has 16 amino acids. Per the germline V gene, CDR1 is LGHDT and CDR2 is YNNKEL (reference sequence). In DNA, the CDR3 is TGTGCCAGCAGCCAAGAGGGAATCGAGGATTCCGGGGAGCTGTTTTTT. Translating it yields CASSQEGIEDSGELFF.